The 17 T cell receptor beta chains in this list originate from one sample, sequenced in a study of T cells expressing NK-cell markers. TCRdb re-analyzed the 5' RACE reads; it lists each CDR3 protein once, without DNA. Its clone listing holds almost 450,000 distinct CDR3 sequences. Sequenced input: blood T cells: a sorted CD56 or NKG2C T cell subset, CD4+ or CD8+ T cells, or bulk PBMC T cells (not recorded which). These receptors came from a woman aged 18 to 75 in good health.

The chain is built from TRBV7-2 and TRBJ1-4. The CDR3 contains 15 residues. From germline, CDR1 is SGHTA and CDR2 FQGNSA. CDR3 sequence: CASSLRGKINEKLFF. Full variable domain (missing parts from reference TRBV7-2 and TRBJ1-4): GAGVSQSPSNKVTEKGKDVELRCDPISGHTALYWYRQSLGQGLEFLIYFQGNSAPDKSGLPSDRFSAERTGGSVSTLTIQRTQQEDSAVYLCASSLRGKINEKLFFGSGTQLSVL.

V usage is TRBV12-3 or TRBV12-4 and J usage is TRBJ1-1; TCRdb names TRBD1, which stays unverified in the absence of DNA. The CDR3 is 15 residues long. CDR3 sequence reads: CASSLTATVNTEAFF.

The chain uses TRBV30 and TRBJ2-1. Germline V gene lookup returns CDR1 GTSNPN and CDR2 SVGIG (reference sequence). The CDR3 spans 14 residues. The CDR3 sequence is CAWWTPRAYNEQFF.

This CDR3 reads CASSLVAGPTGELFF. The chain joins TRBV5-1 to TRBJ2-2; TCRdb designates TRBD2, a call that cannot be tested without DNA. Looked up from germline, CDR1 is SGHRS and CDR2 is YFSETQ. The CDR3 extends over 15 amino acids.

The V call is TRBV27, the J call TRBJ2-1; the D gene TCRdb calls, TRBD2, cannot be checked with no DNA. The CDR3 covers 17 residues. Germline V gene lookup returns CDR1 MNHEY and CDR2 SMNVEV (reference sequence). CDR3 sequence: CASSFSLAGGPYNEQFF.

The V call is TRBV19, the J call TRBJ2-1; the D call from TCRdb, TRBD2, cannot be confirmed without DNA. There are 14 residues in the CDR3. CDR1 is LNHDA and CDR2 is SQIVND in the germline V gene (reference sequence). The CDR3 loop reads CASRRQSENNEQFF. Filled out from reference TRBV19 and TRBJ2-1, the complete variable domain reads DGGITQSPKYLFRKEGQNVTLSCEQNLNHDAMYWYRQDPGQGLRLIYYSQIVNDFQKGDIAEGYSVSREKKESFPLTVTSAQKNPTAFYLCASRRQSENNEQFFGPGTRLTVL.

The chain combines TRBV7-2 with TRBJ2-7; TCRdb proposes TRBD1, but this gene call is untestable without DNA. The germline V gene encodes CDR1 SGHTA and CDR2 FQGNSA. The CDR3 extends over 15 amino acids. CDR3 sequence reads: CASSLGGTVTYEQYF.

The chain carries TRBV5-5 and TRBJ2-3. Germline CDR1 and CDR2: SGHKS and YYEKEE (reference sequence). This CDR3 is 13 amino acids long. This chain's CDR3 is CASSWSRADTQYF.

This sequence joins TRBV9 and TRBJ2-7; TCRdb's D call, TRBD2, is unchecked because there is no DNA. Germline assignment: CDR1 SGDLS and CDR2 YYNGEE. This CDR3 contains 15 residues. This chain's CDR3 is CASSPRTSGIGEQYF.

The chain carries TRBV6-5 and TRBJ2-5; TCRdb designates TRBD2, a call that cannot be tested without DNA. The germline V gene has CDR1 MNHEY and CDR2 SVGAGI. This CDR3 has 18 amino acids. This chain's CDR3 is CASSPRVVLAGNQETQYF.

The chain couples TRBV5-5 to TRBJ2-1; the D call from TCRdb, TRBD2, cannot be confirmed without DNA. Germline CDR1 is SGHKS and CDR2 is YYEKEE (reference sequence). The CDR3 sequence is 16 residues long. The CDR3 is CASSELVGSGNNEQFF.

V usage is TRBV7-9 and J usage is TRBJ2-1; TCRdb reports TRBD1, a call that lacks DNA to check it against. The CDR3 is 13 amino acids. Germline loops: CDR1 SEHNR, CDR2 FQNEAQ (reference sequence). The CDR3: CASSLTRGHEQFF.

The chain joins TRBV5-1 to TRBJ1-2. Germline CDR1 and CDR2: SGHRS and YFSETQ. The CDR3 is 13 residues long. CDR3 region: CASSSPRDYGYTF.

This chain connects TRBV19 to TRBJ2-7. The germline V gene has CDR1 LNHDA and CDR2 SQIVND (reference sequence). The CDR3 is 13 amino acids. The CDR3 loop is CASSIIASYEQYF.

The CDR3 here is CASSHQLYRVTGELFF. The chain is built from TRBV12-3 or TRBV12-4 and TRBJ2-2; TCRdb proposes TRBD1, but this gene call is untestable without DNA. The CDR3 loop spans 16 amino acids.

The chain carries TRBV27 and TRBJ2-7; TCRdb outputs TRBD1, but without DNA this stays unchecked. The CDR3 totals 16 residues. The germline V gene has CDR1 MNHEY and CDR2 SMNVEV (reference sequence). The CDR3 region is CASSLLTGQGVYEQYF.

The chain joins TRBV7-2 to TRBJ2-5; the TRBD1 assignment by TCRdb is unverifiable without DNA. From germline, CDR1 is SGHTA and CDR2 FQGNSA. This CDR3 is built from 14 residues. The CDR3 reads CASSLAGQGETQYF.